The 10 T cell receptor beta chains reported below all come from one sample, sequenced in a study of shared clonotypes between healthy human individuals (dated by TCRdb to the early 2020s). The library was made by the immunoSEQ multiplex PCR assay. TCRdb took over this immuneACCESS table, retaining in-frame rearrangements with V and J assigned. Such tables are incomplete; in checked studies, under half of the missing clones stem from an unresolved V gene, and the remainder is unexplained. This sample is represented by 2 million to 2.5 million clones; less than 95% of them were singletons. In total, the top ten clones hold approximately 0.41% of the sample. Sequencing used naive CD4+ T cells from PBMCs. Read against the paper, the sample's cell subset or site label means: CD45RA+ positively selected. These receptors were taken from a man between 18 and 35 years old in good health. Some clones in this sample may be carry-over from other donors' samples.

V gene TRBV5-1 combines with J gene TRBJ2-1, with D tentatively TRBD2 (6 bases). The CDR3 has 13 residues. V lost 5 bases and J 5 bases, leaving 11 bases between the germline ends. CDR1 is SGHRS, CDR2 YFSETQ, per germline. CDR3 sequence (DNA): TGCGCCAGCAGTGATGTAGCGGACAATGAGCAGTTCTTC. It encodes CASSDVADNEQFF.

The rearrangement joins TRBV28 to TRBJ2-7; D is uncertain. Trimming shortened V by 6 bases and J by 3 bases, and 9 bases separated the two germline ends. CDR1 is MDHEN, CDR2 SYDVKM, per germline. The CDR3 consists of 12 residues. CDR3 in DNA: TGTGCCAGCAGCCCCGGGTTCTACGAGCAGTACTTC. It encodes CASSPGFYEQYF.

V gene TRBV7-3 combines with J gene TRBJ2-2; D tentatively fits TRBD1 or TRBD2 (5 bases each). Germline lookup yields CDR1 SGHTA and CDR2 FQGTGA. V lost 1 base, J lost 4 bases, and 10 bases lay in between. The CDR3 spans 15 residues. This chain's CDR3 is CASSLSRDLTGELFF. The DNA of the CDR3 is TGTGCCAGCAGCTTAAGCAGGGACCTCACCGGGGAGCTGTTTTTT.

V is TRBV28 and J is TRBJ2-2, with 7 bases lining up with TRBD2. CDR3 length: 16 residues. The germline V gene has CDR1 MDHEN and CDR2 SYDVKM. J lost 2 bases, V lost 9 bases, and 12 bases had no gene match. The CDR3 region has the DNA TGTGCCAGTTACCCAGCGGGAACCACTAACACCGGGGAGCTGTTTTTT. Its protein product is CASYPAGTTNTGELFF.

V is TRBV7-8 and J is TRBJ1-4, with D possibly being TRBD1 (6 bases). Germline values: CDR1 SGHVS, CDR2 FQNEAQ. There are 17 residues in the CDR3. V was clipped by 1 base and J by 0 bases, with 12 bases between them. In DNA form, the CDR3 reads TGTGCCAGCAGCTTAGGGAGGACAGTGACAACTAATGAAAAACTGTTTTTT. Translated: CASSLGRTVTTNEKLFF.

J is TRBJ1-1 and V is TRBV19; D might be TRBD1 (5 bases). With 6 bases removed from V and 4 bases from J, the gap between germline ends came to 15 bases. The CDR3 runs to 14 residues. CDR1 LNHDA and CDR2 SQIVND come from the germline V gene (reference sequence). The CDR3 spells CASRGQGSGTEAFF. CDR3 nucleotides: TGTGCCAGTAGAGGGCAGGGAAGCGGCACTGAAGCTTTCTTT.

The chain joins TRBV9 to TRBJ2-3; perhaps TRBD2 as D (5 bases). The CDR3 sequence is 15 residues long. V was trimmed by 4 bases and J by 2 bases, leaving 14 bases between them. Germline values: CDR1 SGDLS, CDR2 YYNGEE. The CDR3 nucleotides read TGTGCCAGCAGCCTACGACGGGAACCCACAGATACGCAGTATTTT. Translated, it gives CASSLRREPTDTQYF.

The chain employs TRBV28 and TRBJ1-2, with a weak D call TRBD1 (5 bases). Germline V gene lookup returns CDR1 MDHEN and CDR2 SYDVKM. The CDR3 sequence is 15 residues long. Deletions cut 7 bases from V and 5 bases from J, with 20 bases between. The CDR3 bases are TGTGCCAGCATTTTTTCGGCCCAAAGGGGATATGGCTACACCTTC. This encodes CASIFSAQRGYGYTF.

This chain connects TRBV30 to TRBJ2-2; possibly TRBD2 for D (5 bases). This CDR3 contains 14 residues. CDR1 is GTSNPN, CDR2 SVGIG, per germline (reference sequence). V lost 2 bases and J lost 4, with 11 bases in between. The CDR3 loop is CAWSRGLTTGELFF. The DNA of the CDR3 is TGTGCCTGGAGTCGAGGACTCACCACCGGGGAGCTGTTTTTT.

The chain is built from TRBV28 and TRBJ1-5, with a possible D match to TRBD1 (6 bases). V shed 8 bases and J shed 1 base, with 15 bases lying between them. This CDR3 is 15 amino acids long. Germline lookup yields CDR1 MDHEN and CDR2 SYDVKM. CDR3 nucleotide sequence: TGTGCCAGCGGCCTCAGGGGTAGGAGCAATCAGCCCCAGCATTTT. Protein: CASGLRGRSNQPQHF.